The T cell receptor beta chain under discussion was sequenced for a study of blood T cells in healthy people across ages. The study's findings and limits: A strong correlation was seen between TCR beta diversity and naive T cell percentage.

Germline V gives CDR1 GTSNPN, CDR2 SVGIG (reference sequence). V was pared by 3 bases and J by 5 bases, with 14 bases between. The CDR3 is 13 residues long. The authors ran a second PCR of roughly 6 to 12 cycles using a sample-barcoded 5' primer and a J-beta primer mix. A 12-random-nucleotide template-switch adaptor tagged each cDNA molecule. MiXCR, applied by TCRdb to the 5' RACE reads, yields one record per CDR3 protein. The table includes roughly 1,500,000 distinct CDR3 sequences, roughly 30% detected once. Points on this clonotype: Its antigen is unknown.

Sequencing was carried out using blood. The source of this sequence is a woman aged 30 to 39 in good health. The V and J genes are TRBV30 and TRBJ2-7; no clear D. DNA of the CDR3: TGTGCCTGGAGCCCCCTGGATTCGAACGAGCAGTACTTC. This encodes CAWSPLDSNEQYF.